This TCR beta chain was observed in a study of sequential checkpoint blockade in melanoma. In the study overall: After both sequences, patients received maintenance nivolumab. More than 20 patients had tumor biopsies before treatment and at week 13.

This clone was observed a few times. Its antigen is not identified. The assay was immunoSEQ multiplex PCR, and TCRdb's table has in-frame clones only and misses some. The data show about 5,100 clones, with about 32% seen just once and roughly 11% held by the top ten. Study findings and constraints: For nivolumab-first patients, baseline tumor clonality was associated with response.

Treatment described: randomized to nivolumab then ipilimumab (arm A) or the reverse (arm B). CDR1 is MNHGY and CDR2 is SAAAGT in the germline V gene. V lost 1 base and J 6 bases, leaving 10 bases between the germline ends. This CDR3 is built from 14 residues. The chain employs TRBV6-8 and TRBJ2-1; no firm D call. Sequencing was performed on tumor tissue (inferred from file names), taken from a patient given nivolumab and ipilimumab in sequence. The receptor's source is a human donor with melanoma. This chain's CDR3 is CASSYFAASNEQFF. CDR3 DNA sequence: TGTGCCAGCAGTTACTTCGCGGCTAGCAATGAGCAGTTCTTC.